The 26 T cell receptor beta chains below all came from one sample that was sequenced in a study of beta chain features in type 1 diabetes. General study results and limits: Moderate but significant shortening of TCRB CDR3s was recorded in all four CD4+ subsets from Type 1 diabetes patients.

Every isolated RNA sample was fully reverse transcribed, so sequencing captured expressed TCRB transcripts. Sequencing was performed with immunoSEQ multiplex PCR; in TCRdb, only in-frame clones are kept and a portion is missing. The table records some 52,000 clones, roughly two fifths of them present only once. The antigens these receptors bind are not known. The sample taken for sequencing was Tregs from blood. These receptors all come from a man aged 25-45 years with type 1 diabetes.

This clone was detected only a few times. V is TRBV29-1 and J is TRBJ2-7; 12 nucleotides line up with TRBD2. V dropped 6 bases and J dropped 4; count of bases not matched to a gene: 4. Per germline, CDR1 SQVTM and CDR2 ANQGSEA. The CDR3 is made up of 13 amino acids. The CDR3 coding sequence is TGCAGCGTCCCCGGACTAGCGGGGTACGAGCAGTACTTC. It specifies CSVPGLAGYEQYF.

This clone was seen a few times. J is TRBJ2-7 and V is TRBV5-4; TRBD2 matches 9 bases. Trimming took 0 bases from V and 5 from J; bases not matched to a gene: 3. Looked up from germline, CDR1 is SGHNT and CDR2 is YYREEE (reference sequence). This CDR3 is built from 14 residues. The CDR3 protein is CASSLDSGSNEQYF. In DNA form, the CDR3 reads TGTGCCAGCAGCTTGGATAGCGGGAGCAACGAGCAGTACTTC. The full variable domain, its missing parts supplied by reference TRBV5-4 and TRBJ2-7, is ETGVTQSPTHLIKTRGQQVTLRCSSQSGHNTVSWYQQALGQGPQFIFQYYREEENGRGNFPPRFSGLQFPNYSSELNVNALELDDSALYLCASSLDSGSNEQYFGPGTRLTVT.

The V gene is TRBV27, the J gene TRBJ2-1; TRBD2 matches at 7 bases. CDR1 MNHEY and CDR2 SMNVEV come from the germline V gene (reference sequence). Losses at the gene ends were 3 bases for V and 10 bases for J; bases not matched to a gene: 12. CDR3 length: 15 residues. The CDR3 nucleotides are TGTGCCAGCAGTTTGGTTACGGGAGGTCCCCTCGAGCAGTTCTTC. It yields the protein CASSLVTGGPLEQFF.

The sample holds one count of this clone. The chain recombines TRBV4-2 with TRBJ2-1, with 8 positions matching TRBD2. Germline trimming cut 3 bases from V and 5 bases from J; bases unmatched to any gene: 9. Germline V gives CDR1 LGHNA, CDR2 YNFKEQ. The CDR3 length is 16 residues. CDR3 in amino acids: CASSQPGTSSHNEQFF. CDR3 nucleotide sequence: TGTGCCAGCAGCCAGCCCGGGACTAGTAGCCACAATGAGCAGTTCTTC.

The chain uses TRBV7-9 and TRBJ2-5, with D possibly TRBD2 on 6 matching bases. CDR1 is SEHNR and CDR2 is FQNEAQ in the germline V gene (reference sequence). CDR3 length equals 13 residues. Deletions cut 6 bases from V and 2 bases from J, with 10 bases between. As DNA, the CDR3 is TGTGCCAGCAGTCGGACTATTCAAGAGACCCAGTACTTC. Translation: CASSRTIQETQYF.

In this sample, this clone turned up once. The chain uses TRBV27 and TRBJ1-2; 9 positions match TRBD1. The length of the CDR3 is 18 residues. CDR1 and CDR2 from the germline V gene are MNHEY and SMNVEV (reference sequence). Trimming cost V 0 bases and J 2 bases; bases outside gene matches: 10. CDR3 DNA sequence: TGTGCCAGCAGTTTATCGGGGACAGGGATAGGTCGGAACTATGGCTACACCTTC. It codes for CASSLSGTGIGRNYGYTF.

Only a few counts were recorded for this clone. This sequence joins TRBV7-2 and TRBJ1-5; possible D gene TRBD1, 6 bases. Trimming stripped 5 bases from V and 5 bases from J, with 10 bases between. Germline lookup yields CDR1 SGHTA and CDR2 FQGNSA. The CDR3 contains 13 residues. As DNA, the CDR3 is TGTGCCAGCAGCCTACAGGGTGATCAGCCCCAGCATTTT. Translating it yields CASSLQGDQPQHF.

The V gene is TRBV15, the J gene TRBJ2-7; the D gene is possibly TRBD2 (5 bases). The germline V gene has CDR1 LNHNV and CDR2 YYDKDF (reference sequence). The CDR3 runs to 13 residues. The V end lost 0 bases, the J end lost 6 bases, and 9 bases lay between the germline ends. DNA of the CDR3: TGTGCCACCAGCAGAGATCGAGGGTTCGAGCAGTACTTC. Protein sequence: CATSRDRGFEQYF.

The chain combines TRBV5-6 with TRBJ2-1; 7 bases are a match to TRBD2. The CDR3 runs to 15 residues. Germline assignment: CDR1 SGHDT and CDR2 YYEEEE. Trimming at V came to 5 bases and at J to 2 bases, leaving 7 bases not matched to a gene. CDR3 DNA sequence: TGTGCCAGCAGGCTAGCGGCCATTACCTACAATGAGCAGTTCTTC. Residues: CASRLAAITYNEQFF.

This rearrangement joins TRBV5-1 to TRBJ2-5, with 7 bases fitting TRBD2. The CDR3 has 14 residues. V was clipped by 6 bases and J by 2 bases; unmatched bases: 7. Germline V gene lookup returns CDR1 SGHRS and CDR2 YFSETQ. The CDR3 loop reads CASNDGGGQETQYF. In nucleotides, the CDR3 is TGCGCCAGCAATGATGGCGGGGGACAAGAGACCCAGTACTTC.

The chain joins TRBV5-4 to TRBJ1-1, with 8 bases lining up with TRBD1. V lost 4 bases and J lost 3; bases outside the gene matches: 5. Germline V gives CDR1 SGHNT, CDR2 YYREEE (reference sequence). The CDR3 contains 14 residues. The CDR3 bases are TGTGCCAGCAGCGGATCGACAGGGGACACTGAAGCTTTCTTT. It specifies CASSGSTGDTEAFF.

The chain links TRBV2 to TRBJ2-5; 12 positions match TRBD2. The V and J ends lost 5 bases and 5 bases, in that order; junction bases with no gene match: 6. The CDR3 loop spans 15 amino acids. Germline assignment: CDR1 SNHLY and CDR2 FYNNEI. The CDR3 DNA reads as TGTGCCAGCAGTTCAAGACTAGCGGGAGCGGAGACCCAGTACTTC. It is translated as CASSSRLAGAETQYF.

DNA for the CDR3: TGTGCCAGCAGACCCACAGGGGACGAGCAGTACTTC. Translated, it gives CASRPTGDEQYF. This rearrangement joins TRBV7-8 to TRBJ2-7, with TRBD1 matching 7 bases. The length of the CDR3 is 12 residues. The junction had 4 bases not matched to a gene; V was cut back by 6 bases and J by 5 bases. Per germline, CDR1 SGHVS and CDR2 FQNEAQ.

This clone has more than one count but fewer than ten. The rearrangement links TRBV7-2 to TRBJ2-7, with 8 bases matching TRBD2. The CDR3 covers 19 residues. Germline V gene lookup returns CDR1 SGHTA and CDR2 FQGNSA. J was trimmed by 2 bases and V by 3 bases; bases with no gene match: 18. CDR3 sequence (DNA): TGTGCCAGCAGCTTTTCATATCCCTCAGACCCCGGGAGGGCCTACGAGCAGTACTTC. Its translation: CASSFSYPSDPGRAYEQYF.

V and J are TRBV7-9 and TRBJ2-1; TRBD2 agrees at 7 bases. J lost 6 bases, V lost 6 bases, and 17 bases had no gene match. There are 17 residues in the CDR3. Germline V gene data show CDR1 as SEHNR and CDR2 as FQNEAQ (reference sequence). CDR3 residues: CASRPWGGTTLTNEQFF. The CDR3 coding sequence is TGTGCCAGCAGGCCTTGGGGGGGAACAACCTTAACCAATGAGCAGTTCTTC. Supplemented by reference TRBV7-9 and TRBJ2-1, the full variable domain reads DTGVSQNPRHKITKRGQNVTFRCDPISEHNRLYWYRQTLGQGPEFLTYFQNEAQLEKSRLLSDRFSAERPKGSFSTLEIQRTEQGDSAMYLCASRPWGGTTLTNEQFFGPGTRLTVL.

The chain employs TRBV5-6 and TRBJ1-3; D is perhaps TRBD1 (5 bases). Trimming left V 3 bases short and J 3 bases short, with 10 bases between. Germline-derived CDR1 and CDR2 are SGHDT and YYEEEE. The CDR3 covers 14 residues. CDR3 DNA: TGTGCCAGCAGCTGGGGGGACGGTGGAAACACCATATATTTT. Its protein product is CASSWGDGGNTIYF.

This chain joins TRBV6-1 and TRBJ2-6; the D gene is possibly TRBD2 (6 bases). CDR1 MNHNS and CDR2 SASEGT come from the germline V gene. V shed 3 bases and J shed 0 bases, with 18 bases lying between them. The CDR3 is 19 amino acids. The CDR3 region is CASSDMGPTSLSGANVLTF. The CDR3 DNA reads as TGTGCCAGCAGTGATATGGGACCCACTAGCCTCTCTGGGGCCAACGTCCTGACTTTC.

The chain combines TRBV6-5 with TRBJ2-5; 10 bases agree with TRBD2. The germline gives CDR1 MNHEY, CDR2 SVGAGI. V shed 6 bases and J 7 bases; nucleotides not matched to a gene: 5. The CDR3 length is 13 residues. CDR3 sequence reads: CASRARLAGTQYF. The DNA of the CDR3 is TGTGCCAGCAGAGCAAGACTAGCGGGGACCCAGTACTTC.

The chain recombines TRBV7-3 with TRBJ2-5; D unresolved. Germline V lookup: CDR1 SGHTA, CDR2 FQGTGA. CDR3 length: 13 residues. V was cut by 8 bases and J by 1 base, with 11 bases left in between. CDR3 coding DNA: TGTGCCAGCGCAAGGCAGGTCCAAGAGACCCAGTACTTC. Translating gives CASARQVQETQYF.

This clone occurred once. CDR3 sequence: CASSPTGGTNTGELFF. In DNA, the CDR3 is TGTGCCAGCAGCCCGACAGGGGGGACGAACACCGGGGAGCTGTTTTTT. The rearrangement joins TRBV4-2 to TRBJ2-2; 9 bases are a match to TRBD1. This CDR3 spans 16 amino acids. With 4 bases clipped from V and 0 bases from J, the junction kept 3 bases outside the gene matches. The germline V gene encodes CDR1 LGHNA and CDR2 YNFKEQ.

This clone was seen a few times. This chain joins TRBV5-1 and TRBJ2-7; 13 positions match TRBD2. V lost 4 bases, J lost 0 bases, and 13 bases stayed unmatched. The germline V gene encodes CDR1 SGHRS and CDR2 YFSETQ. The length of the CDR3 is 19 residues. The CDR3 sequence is CASSGAITRTSGSSYEQYF. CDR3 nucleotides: TGCGCCAGCAGCGGTGCGATTACAAGGACTAGCGGGAGCTCCTACGAGCAGTACTTC. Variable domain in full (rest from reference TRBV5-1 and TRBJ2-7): KAGVTQTPRYLIKTRGQQVTLSCSPISGHRSVSWYQQTPGQGLQFLFEYFSETQRNKGNFPGRFSGRQFSNSRSEMNVSTLELGDSALYLCASSGAITRTSGSSYEQYFGPGTRLTVT.

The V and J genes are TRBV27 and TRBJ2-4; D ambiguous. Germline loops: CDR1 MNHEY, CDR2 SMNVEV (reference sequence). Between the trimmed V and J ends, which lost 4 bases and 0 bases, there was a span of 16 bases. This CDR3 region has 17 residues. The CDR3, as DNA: TGTGCCAGCAGTTCCCACAAGTCATCTCTAGCCAAAAACATTCAGTACTTC. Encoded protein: CASSSHKSSLAKNIQYF.

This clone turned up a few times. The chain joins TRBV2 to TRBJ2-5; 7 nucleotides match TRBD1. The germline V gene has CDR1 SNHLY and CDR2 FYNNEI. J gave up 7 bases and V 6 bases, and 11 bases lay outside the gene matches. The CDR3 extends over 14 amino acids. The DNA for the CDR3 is TGTGCCAGCAGCGTACAGGGGAGAGATGGGACCCAGTACTTC. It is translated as CASSVQGRDGTQYF.

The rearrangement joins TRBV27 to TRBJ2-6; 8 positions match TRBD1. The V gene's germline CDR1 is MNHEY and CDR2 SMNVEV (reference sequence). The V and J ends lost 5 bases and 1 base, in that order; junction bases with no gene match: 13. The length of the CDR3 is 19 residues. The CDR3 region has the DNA TGTGCCAGCAGTCCGCGAACGGACAGGGTGGGGTCTGGGGCCAACGTCCTGACTTTC. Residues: CASSPRTDRVGSGANVLTF.

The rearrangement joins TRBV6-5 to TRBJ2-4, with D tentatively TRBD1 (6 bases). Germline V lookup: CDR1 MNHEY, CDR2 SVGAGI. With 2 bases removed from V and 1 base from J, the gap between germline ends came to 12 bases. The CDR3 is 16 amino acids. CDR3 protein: CASSYLPQGAKNIQYF. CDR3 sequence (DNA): TGTGCCAGCAGTTACCTTCCGCAGGGGGCCAAAAACATTCAGTACTTC.

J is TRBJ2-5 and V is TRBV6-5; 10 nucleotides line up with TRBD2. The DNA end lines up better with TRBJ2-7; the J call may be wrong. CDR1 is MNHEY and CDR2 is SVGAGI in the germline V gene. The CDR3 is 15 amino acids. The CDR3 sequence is CASSYSTSGSYEQYF. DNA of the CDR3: TGTGCCAGCAGTTACTCGACTAGCGGGTCCTACGAGCAGTACTTC.